A single sample gave rise to the 32 T cell receptor beta chains below, sequenced in a study of patients and donors after allogeneic stem cell transplantation. TCRdb re-analysed the RT-PCR reads in MiXCR, keeping a single row per CDR3 protein. The repertoire holds under 200,000 distinct CDR3 sequences, with roughly 30% as singletons. Sequencing was performed on blood, either unsorted or a sorted T cell fraction (not recorded which). The receptor set was obtained from a human donor who was either an allogeneic HSCT recipient or a stem cell or donor lymphocyte infusion donor (not recorded which). It is not recorded whose cells these are; they may come from a transplant donor.

The chain combines TRBV10-3 with TRBJ2-5; no clear D gene. The CDR3 is 12 amino acids. V was shortened by 3 bases and J by 2 bases, with 4 bases between the two germline ends. CDR1 ENHRY and CDR2 SYGVKD come from the germline V gene. The CDR3 nucleotides read TGTGCCATCAGTGAACAGCAAGAGACCCAGTACTTC. Translated, it gives CAISEQQETQYF.

The J gene is TRBJ2-3, the V gene TRBV20-1, with D tentatively TRBD2 (6 bases). Looked up from germline, CDR1 is DFQATT and CDR2 is SNEGSKA (reference sequence). The CDR3 consists of 15 residues. V was shortened by 3 bases and J by 5 bases, with 18 bases between the two germline ends. The CDR3: CSARGPTSRRDTQYF. In nucleotides, the CDR3 is TGCAGTGCTAGGGGACCGACTAGTAGAAGAGATACGCAGTATTTT.

Many counts were recorded for this clonotype. This rearrangement joins TRBV20-1 to TRBJ1-4; D call uncertain. CDR3 length: 16 residues. CDR1 and CDR2 (germline): DFQATT, SNEGSKA (reference sequence). The V end lost 0 bases, the J end lost 0 bases, and 11 bases lay between the germline ends. The CDR3 region has the DNA TGCAGTGCTAGAGATCAGTCCCGCACAACTAATGAAAAACTGTTTTTT. Residues: CSARDQSRTTNEKLFF.

This clonotype was counted many times. The J gene is TRBJ2-1, the V gene TRBV29-1; D unclear. Trimming left V 6 bases short and J 4 bases short, with 13 bases between. Looked up from germline, CDR1 is SQVTM and CDR2 is ANQGSEA. CDR3 length: 13 amino acids. In DNA form, the CDR3 reads TGCAGCGTAGGCGACTTCCGGTACAATGAGCAGTTCTTC. Translating it yields CSVGDFRYNEQFF.

The chain links TRBV29-1 to TRBJ2-1; D is unresolved. Germline values: CDR1 SQVTM, CDR2 ANQGSEA. Trimming left V 8 bases short and J 4 bases short, with 6 bases between. CDR3 length: 10 residues. The CDR3 DNA sequence: TGCAGCTCCGGGTACAATGAGCAGTTCTTC. Its protein product is CSSGYNEQFF.

The chain links TRBV5-1 to TRBJ2-5, with no clear D. Trimming removed 6 bases from V and 4 bases from J, with 13 bases in between. Per germline, CDR1 SGHRS and CDR2 YFSETQ. The CDR3 runs to 13 residues. The CDR3 here is CASNTLQSETQYF. The DNA for the CDR3 is TGCGCCAGCAACACGTTGCAGTCAGAGACCCAGTACTTC.

This clonotype has only a few counts. The chain couples TRBV4-1 to TRBJ1-1; tentative D call: TRBD1 (5 bases). The CDR3 is made up of 13 amino acids. Per the germline V gene, CDR1 is MGHRA and CDR2 is YSYEKL. V lost 8 bases and J lost 0, with 10 bases in between. The CDR3 spells CASVGAMNTEAFF. The CDR3 DNA sequence: TGCGCCAGCGTCGGGGCGATGAACACTGAAGCTTTCTTT.

The rearrangement joins TRBV20-1 to TRBJ2-1; 11 nucleotides align to TRBD2. Germline V lookup: CDR1 DFQATT, CDR2 SNEGSKA (reference sequence). Trimming removed 0 bases from V and 6 bases from J; junction bases left unmatched: 7. The CDR3 loop spans 16 amino acids. In DNA, the CDR3 is TGCAGTGCTAGAGATGTCACCGGGACTAGCGGCAATGAGCAGTTCTTC. This gives the protein CSARDVTGTSGNEQFF.

The chain joins TRBV15 to TRBJ1-1; TRBD1 matches at 7 bases. The CDR3 has 13 amino acids. CDR1 is LNHNV, CDR2 YYDKDF, per germline (reference sequence). V dropped 6 bases and J dropped 5; count of bases not matched to a gene: 6. This CDR3 reads CATRTGTVTEAFF. The DNA for the CDR3 is TGTGCCACCAGGACGGGGACAGTTACTGAAGCTTTCTTT.

With regard to this clonotype: A much larger clone lies one base from this, so it may be a read error. The CDR3 end shows no conserved phenylalanine or tryptophan, and so a read error is likely. The chain uses TRBV4-1 and TRBJ1-4; D unclear. CDR1 and CDR2 (germline): MGHRA, YSYEKL. The CDR3 covers 12 residues. Deletions cut 3 bases from V and 8 bases from J, with 7 bases between. This CDR3 is CASSQGQEKLFL. DNA for the CDR3: TGCGCCAGCAGCCAGGGCCAGGAAAAACTGTTTTTG.

In its sample, this clonotype was seen a few times. The V gene is TRBV7-6, the J gene TRBJ1-5; 7 bases are a match to TRBD1. The length of the CDR3 is 14 residues. V shed 5 bases and J 1 base; nucleotides not matched to a gene: 2. Germline CDR1 reads SGHVS; CDR2 reads FNYEAQ. The CDR3 DNA reads as TGTGCCAGCAGCACGGGACAGAGCAATCAGCCCCAGCATTTT. Its translation is CASSTGQSNQPQHF.

This clonotype showed up just a few times. The chain uses TRBV4-3 and TRBJ2-7; D call uncertain. This CDR3 contains 14 residues. Trimming removed 2 bases from V and 3 bases from J, with 11 bases in between. Germline V gene sequence: CDR1 LGHNA, CDR2 YSLEER. CDR3 DNA: TGCGCCAGCAGCCAATCCGGAAGTTACTACGAGCAGTACTTC. Translation gives CASSQSGSYYEQYF.

This clonotype was found a few times. The chain recombines TRBV6-6 with TRBJ1-6; 8 bases fit TRBD1. Germline V gene sequence: CDR1 MNHNY, CDR2 SVGAGI (reference sequence). The V gene end was trimmed by 5 bases and the J gene end by 0 bases; junction bases not matched to a gene: 6. The CDR3 spans 17 residues. CDR3 coding DNA: TGTGCCAGCAGTAAGACAGGGGTCAGCTCCTATAATTCACCCCTCCACTTT. It is translated as CASSKTGVSSYNSPLHF.

The J gene is TRBJ2-3, the V gene TRBV7-3; unclear D gene. The CDR3 covers 13 residues. Germline V gene sequence: CDR1 SGHTA, CDR2 FQGTGA. V was clipped by 5 bases and J by 5 bases, with 11 bases between them. CDR3 residues: CASSLSVGDTQYF. DNA of the CDR3: TGTGCCAGCAGCCTCAGCGTGGGAGATACGCAGTATTTT.

The sample holds many counts of this clonotype. The chain recombines TRBV7-6 with TRBJ1-4; 9 bases fit TRBD1. This CDR3 contains 14 residues. Per the germline V gene, CDR1 is SGHVS and CDR2 is FNYEAQ. The V segment lost 5 bases and the J segment 8 bases; nucleotides outside the gene matches: 6. This chain's CDR3 is CASSLDRGREKLFF. The CDR3 bases are TGTGCCAGCAGCCTGGACAGGGGTCGGGAAAAACTGTTTTTT.

The rearrangement links TRBV7-9 to TRBJ2-7; maybe TRBD1 (5 bases). With 5 bases removed from V and 3 bases from J, the gap between germline ends came to 11 bases. The CDR3 is 13 residues long. From germline, CDR1 is SEHNR and CDR2 FQNEAQ (reference sequence). CDR3 sequence: CASSTQGYYEQYF. The CDR3 DNA sequence: TGTGCCAGCAGCACGCAGGGTTACTACGAGCAGTACTTC.

This chain connects TRBV11-2 to TRBJ1-6, with D hard to call. This CDR3 is built from 14 residues. Deletions cut 0 bases from V and 8 bases from J, with 8 bases between. Germline V CDR1 and CDR2: SGHAT, FQNNGV. The CDR3 region is CASSLDLTDSPLHF. In DNA form, the CDR3 reads TGTGCCAGCAGCTTAGACCTAACGGATTCACCCCTCCACTTT.

This clonotype has just a few counts. The chain recombines TRBV6-5 with TRBJ1-5; perhaps TRBD1 as D (6 bases). The CDR3 sequence is 13 residues long. V lost 9 bases, J lost 2 bases, and 11 bases lay in between. In germline, CDR1 is MNHEY, CDR2 SVGAGI. CDR3 sequence: CASKGVGNQPQHF. CDR3 DNA: TGTGCCAGTAAGGGGGTTGGCAATCAGCCCCAGCATTTT.

J is TRBJ1-6 and V is TRBV30, with D unresolved. Germline assignment: CDR1 GTSNPN and CDR2 SVGIG (reference sequence). The V end lost 4 bases, the J end lost 7 bases, and 11 bases lay between the germline ends. This CDR3 region has 13 residues. The CDR3 DNA is TGTGCCTGGACGTGGAGTTCCAATTCACCCCTCCACTTT. Translated, it gives CAWTWSSNSPLHF.

This chain uses TRBV24-1 with TRBJ2-5; D not certain. CDR3 size: 11 residues. CDR1 and CDR2 from the germline V gene are KGHDR and SFDVKD. Trimming shortened V by 0 bases and J by 5 bases, and 0 bases separated the two germline ends. CDR3 in DNA: TGTGCCACCAGTGATTTGGAGACCCAGTACTTC. Its translation: CATSDLETQYF.

This clonotype was recorded at least ten times. J is TRBJ1-1 and V is TRBV7-2; D is unresolved. The V end lost 1 base, the J end lost 1 base, and 7 bases lay between the germline ends. The germline CDR1 and CDR2 sequences are SGHTA and FQGNSA. The CDR3 runs to 14 residues. CDR3 DNA sequence: TGTGCCAGCAGCTTAGGCAGGTGGAACACTGAAGCTTTCTTT. Translating it yields CASSLGRWNTEAFF.

V and J are TRBV6-6 and TRBJ2-5; 7 bases match TRBD2. The CDR3 has 18 amino acids. CDR1 and CDR2 from the germline V gene are MNHNY and SVGAGI (reference sequence). V dropped 2 bases and J dropped 3; count of bases not matched to a gene: 15. The CDR3 loop is CASSYPAGHLSRKETQYF. In nucleotides, the CDR3 is TGTGCCAGCAGTTACCCAGCGGGGCATCTGAGTCGGAAAGAGACCCAGTACTTC.

The rearrangement links TRBV18 to TRBJ2-2; 9 bases match TRBD2. The CDR3 covers 15 residues. Trimming removed 3 bases from V and 3 bases from J; junction bases left unmatched: 2. CDR1 is KGHSH and CDR2 is LQKENI in the germline V gene. The CDR3 loop reads CASSPSGRDTGELFF. Here the CDR3 DNA reads TGTGCCAGCTCACCTAGCGGGAGAGACACCGGGGAGCTGTTTTTT.

This clonotype was seen once. The V call is TRBV12-3 or TRBV12-4, the J call TRBJ2-1; TRBD2 matches at 12 bases. CDR3 size: 17 residues. V lost 2 bases, J lost 6 bases, and 8 bases stayed unmatched. This chain's CDR3 is CASSLRLAGGPLNEQFF. CDR3 nucleotides: TGTGCCAGCAGTTTAAGGCTAGCGGGAGGGCCTCTCAATGAGCAGTTCTTC.

This clonotype was found many times. This rearrangement joins TRBV20-1 to TRBJ1-5, with a weak D call TRBD1 (6 bases). Trimming took off 2 bases at V and 4 bases at J, with 6 bases between the two ends. Germline V lookup: CDR1 DFQATT, CDR2 SNEGSKA (reference sequence). The CDR3 extends over 12 amino acids. CDR3 in DNA: TGCAGTGCTAGAACAGGGAATCAGCCCCAGCATTTT. Translation: CSARTGNQPQHF.

V is TRBV28 and J is TRBJ2-2; the D gene is possibly TRBD1 (5 bases). Germline values: CDR1 MDHEN, CDR2 SYDVKM. The CDR3 extends over 15 amino acids. With 10 bases removed from V and 3 bases from J, the gap between germline ends came to 18 bases. CDR3 protein: CATPTRKGDTGELFF. As DNA, the CDR3 is TGTGCCACCCCGACCCGGAAAGGGGACACCGGGGAGCTGTTTTTT.

CDR3 in amino acids: CASSLSGGNQPQHF. The CDR3 DNA reads as TGTGCCAGCAGCTTATCAGGGGGGAATCAGCCCCAGCATTTT. The rearrangement uses TRBV7-9 and TRBJ1-5, with 7 bases lining up with TRBD1. Germline trimming cut 2 bases from V and 4 bases from J; bases unmatched to any gene: 2. The CDR3 totals 14 residues. Looked up from germline, CDR1 is SEHNR and CDR2 is FQNEAQ (reference sequence).

This clonotype was seen a few times. V gene TRBV5-1 combines with J gene TRBJ1-6; 7 bases agree with TRBD1. Germline lookup yields CDR1 SGHRS and CDR2 YFSETQ. The CDR3 loop spans 13 amino acids. The ends lost 4 bases at V and 5 bases at J; junction bases unmatched: 0. The CDR3 bases are TGCGCCAGCAGCGACAGGGATAATTCACCCCTCCACTTT. This gives the protein CASSDRDNSPLHF.

This clonotype has more than one count but fewer than ten. V is TRBV11-3 and J is TRBJ2-3, with D perhaps TRBD1 (6 bases). The CDR3 runs to 14 residues. The V end was cut by 5 bases, the J end by 5 bases, with 14 bases between. From germline, CDR1 is SGHNT and CDR2 YENEEA. The CDR3 is CASSRTGKEDTQYF. The CDR3, as DNA: TGTGCCAGCAGCAGAACAGGGAAGGAAGATACGCAGTATTTT.

This clonotype was seen only a few times. This chain links TRBV24-1 with TRBJ2-3, with D perhaps TRBD2 (5 bases). Germline assignment: CDR1 KGHDR and CDR2 SFDVKD. The V end lost 5 bases, the J end lost 3 bases, and 14 bases lay between the germline ends. The CDR3 is 15 residues long. CDR3 sequence (DNA): TGTGCCACCAGTGGGAGTGGGCGGACTACAGATACGCAGTATTTT. This sequence encodes CATSGSGRTTDTQYF.

Here the CDR3 DNA reads TGCAGCGTTGCGCCCGGACCGAGCTATGGCTACACCTTC. It is translated as CSVAPGPSYGYTF. This sequence joins TRBV29-1 and TRBJ1-2; no clear D gene. V was trimmed by 4 bases and J by 4 bases, leaving 13 bases between them. Germline V gives CDR1 SQVTM, CDR2 ANQGSEA. The length of the CDR3 is 13 residues.

This clonotype came up a few times. This chain joins TRBV18 and TRBJ1-2, with D possibly TRBD1 on 6 matching bases. With 11 bases removed from V and 4 bases from J, the gap between germline ends came to 20 bases. CDR3 length equals 14 residues. Germline lookup yields CDR1 KGHSH and CDR2 LQKENI. CDR3 coding DNA: TGTGCCTCCCATCGCGGACAGACTCCCTATGGCTACACCTTC. It yields the protein CASHRGQTPYGYTF.